This T cell receptor (beta chain) is from a study of T cell changes during pregnancy in multiple sclerosis. Germline loops: CDR1 SGDLS, CDR2 YYNGEE. V was clipped by 0 bases and J by 2 bases; unmatched bases: 14. This CDR3 has 21 amino acids. Libraries were prepared by immunoSEQ multiplex PCR; TCRdb keeps only in-frame clonotypes and omits some of them. The table records some 75,000 clones, roughly 96% of them present only once. This sequence originates from a female donor with multiple sclerosis, enrolled in a pregnancy study. This chain connects TRBV9 to TRBJ2-4; 13 bases fit TRBD2. Source: peripheral blood, taken in the second trimester of pregnancy. This chain's CDR3 is CASSVASGLAGAEGTKNIQYF. The CDR3 DNA reads as TGTGCCAGCAGCGTAGCATCCGGACTAGCGGGAGCAGAGGGGACCAAAAACATTCAGTACTTC.